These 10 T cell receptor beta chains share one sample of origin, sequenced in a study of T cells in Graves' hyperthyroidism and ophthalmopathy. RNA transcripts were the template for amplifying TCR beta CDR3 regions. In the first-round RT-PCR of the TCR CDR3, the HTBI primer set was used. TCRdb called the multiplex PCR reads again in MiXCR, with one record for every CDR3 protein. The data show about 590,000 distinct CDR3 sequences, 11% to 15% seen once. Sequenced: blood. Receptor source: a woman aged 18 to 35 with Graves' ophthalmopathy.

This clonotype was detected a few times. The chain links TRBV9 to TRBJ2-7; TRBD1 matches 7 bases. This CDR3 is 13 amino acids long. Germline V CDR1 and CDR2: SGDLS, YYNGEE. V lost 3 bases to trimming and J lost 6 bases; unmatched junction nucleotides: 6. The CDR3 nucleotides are TGTGCCAGCAGCGCCCTGCCAGGGGGCGAGCAGTACTTC. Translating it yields CASSALPGGEQYF.

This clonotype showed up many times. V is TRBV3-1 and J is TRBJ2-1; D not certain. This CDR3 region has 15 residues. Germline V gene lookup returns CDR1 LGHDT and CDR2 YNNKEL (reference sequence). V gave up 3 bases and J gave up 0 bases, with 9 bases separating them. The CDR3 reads CASSQGTYSYNEQFF. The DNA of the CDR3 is TGTGCCAGCAGCCAGGGTACATACTCCTACAATGAGCAGTTCTTC.

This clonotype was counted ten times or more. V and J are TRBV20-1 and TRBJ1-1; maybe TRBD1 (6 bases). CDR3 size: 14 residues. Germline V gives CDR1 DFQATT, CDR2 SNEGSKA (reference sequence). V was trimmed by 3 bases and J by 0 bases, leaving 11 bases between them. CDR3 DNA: TGCAGTGCTAGCAGGGGACCTGTGAACACTGAAGCTTTCTTT. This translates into CSASRGPVNTEAFF.

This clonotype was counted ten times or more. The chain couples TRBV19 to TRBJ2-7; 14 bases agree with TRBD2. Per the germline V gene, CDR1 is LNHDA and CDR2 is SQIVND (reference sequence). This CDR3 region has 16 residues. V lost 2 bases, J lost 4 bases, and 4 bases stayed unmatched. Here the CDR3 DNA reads TGTGCCAGTAGTATATGGAGGACTAGCGGGAGGTACGAGCAGTACTTC. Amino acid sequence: CASSIWRTSGRYEQYF.

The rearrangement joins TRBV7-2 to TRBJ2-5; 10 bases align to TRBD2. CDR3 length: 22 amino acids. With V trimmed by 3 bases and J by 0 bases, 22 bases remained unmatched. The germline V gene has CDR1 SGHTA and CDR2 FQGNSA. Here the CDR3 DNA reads TGTGCCAGCAGCTTCTTAGGTGGGGCGGGGCTAGCGGGAGAAGGGCACCAAGAGACCCAGTACTTC. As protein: CASSFLGGAGLAGEGHQETQYF.

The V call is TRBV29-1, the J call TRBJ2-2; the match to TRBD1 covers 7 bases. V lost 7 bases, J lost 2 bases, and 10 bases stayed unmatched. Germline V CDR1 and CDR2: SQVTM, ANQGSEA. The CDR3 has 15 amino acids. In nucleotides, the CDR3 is TGCAGCGCCCTCGGGACAGTCGAAAACACCGGGGAGCTGTTTTTT. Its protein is CSALGTVENTGELFF.

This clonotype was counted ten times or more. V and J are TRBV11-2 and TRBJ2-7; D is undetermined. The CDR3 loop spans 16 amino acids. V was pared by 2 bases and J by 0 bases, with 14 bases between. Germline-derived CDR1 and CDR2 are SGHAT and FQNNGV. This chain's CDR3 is CASSLIRAASSYEQYF. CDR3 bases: TGTGCCAGCAGCTTAATAAGAGCCGCTAGCTCCTACGAGCAGTACTTC. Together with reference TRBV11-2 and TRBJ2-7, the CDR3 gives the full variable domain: EAGVAQSPRYKIIEKRQSVAFWCNPISGHATLYWYQQILGQGPKLLIQFQNNGVVDDSQLPKDRFSAERLKGVDSTLKIQPAKLEDSAVYLCASSLIRAASSYEQYFGPGTRLTVT.

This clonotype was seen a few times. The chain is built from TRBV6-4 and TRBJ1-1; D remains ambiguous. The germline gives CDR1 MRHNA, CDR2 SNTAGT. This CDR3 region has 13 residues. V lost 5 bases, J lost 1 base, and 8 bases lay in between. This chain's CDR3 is CASSSTQNTEAFF. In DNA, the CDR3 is TGTGCCAGCAGTTCTACACAGAACACTGAAGCTTTCTTT.

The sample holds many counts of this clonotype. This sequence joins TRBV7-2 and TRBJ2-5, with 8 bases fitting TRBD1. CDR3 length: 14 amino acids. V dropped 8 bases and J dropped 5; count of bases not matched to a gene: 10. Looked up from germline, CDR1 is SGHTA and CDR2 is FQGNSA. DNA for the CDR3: TGTGCCAGCCCGAAGGCAGGGGGCCTGGAGACCCAGTACTTC. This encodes CASPKAGGLETQYF.

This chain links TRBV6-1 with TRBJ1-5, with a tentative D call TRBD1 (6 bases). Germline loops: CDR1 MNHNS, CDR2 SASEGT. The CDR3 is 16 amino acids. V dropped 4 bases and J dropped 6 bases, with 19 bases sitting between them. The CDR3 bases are TGTGCCAGCAGTGCCCTCCGGGGGCCCAAGGGTCAGCCCCAGCATTTT. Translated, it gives CASSALRGPKGQPQHF.